Listed below are T cell receptor beta chains from one sample, sequenced in a study of follicular helper T cells after annual influenza vaccination. Sequencing was performed with immunoSEQ multiplex PCR; in TCRdb, only in-frame clones are kept and a portion is missing. This sample has thousands of clones, with less than 90% found just once. The sample was CXCR5+ CD38- circulating T follicular helper cells from blood, taken 7 days after influenza vaccination. The receptors derive from an adult who received the influenza vaccine. CDR3s include the opening cysteine and the closing phenylalanine or tryptophan. The order of the fields is CDR3 protein, CDR3 DNA, J gene, D gene, clone size, V gene. A D gene is named only where the DNA matches it firmly. Some rows have no size entry. The others give once, few or many, or a class for an expanded clone.

CDR3aa: CASSESGVSYEQYF
CDR3nt: TGTGCCAGTAGTGAGTCGGGAGTCTCCTACGAGCAGTACTTC
j_gene: TRBJ2-7
d_gene: -
abundance: once
v_gene: TRBV28

CDR3aa: CAISEGQDAEAFF
CDR3nt: TGTGCCATCAGTGAGGGGCAGGACGCTGAAGCTTTCTTT
j_gene: TRBJ1-1
d_gene: -
abundance: -
v_gene: TRBV10-3

CDR3aa: CSASSNYGYTF
CDR3nt: TGCAGTGCTAGCAGTAACTATGGCTACACCTTC
j_gene: TRBJ1-2
d_gene: -
abundance: -
v_gene: TRBV20-1

CDR3aa: CASSKLAGEVDTQYF
CDR3nt: TGTGCCAGCAGCAAACTAGCGGGGGAGGTAGATACGCAGTATTTT
j_gene: TRBJ2-3
d_gene: TRBD2
abundance: -
v_gene: TRBV6-6

CDR3aa: CASRTGRTQYF
CDR3nt: TGTGCCAGTAGGACAGGGAGGACGCAGTATTTT
j_gene: TRBJ2-3
d_gene: TRBD1
abundance: -
v_gene: TRBV2

CDR3aa: CAWSQGTYNEQFF
CDR3nt: TGTGCCTGGAGTCAGGGGACCTACAATGAGCAGTTCTTC
j_gene: TRBJ2-1
d_gene: -
abundance: -
v_gene: TRBV30

CDR3aa: CASSPASSGEQYF
CDR3nt: TGCGCCAGCAGCCCCGCCAGTTCCGGCGAGCAGTACTTC
j_gene: TRBJ2-7
d_gene: -
abundance: -
v_gene: TRBV5-1

CDR3aa: CASSGDASSYEQYF
CDR3nt: TGTGCCAGCTCAGGGGACGCCAGCTCCTACGAGCAGTACTTC
j_gene: TRBJ2-7
d_gene: -
abundance: -
v_gene: TRBV18

CDR3aa: CASSLRETGAGDYGYTF
CDR3nt: TGTGCCAGCAGCTTAAGGGAAACAGGGGCAGGTGACTATGGCTACACCTTC
j_gene: TRBJ1-2
d_gene: TRBD1
abundance: -
v_gene: TRBV7-2

CDR3aa: CASSLVRGAGTGELFF
CDR3nt: TGTGCCAGCAGCTTAGTAAGGGGGGCGGGCACCGGGGAGCTGTTTTTT
j_gene: TRBJ2-2
d_gene: -
abundance: -
v_gene: TRBV7-2

CDR3aa: CASSLAGSETQYF
CDR3nt: TGTGCCAGCAGCTTAGCGGGGAGCGAGACCCAGTACTTC
j_gene: TRBJ2-5
d_gene: TRBD2
abundance: -
v_gene: TRBV5-6

CDR3aa: CASNSRVIGNQPQHF
CDR3nt: TGTGCCAGTAACTCCAGGGTGATAGGAAATCAGCCCCAGCATTTT
j_gene: TRBJ1-5
d_gene: -
abundance: -
v_gene: TRBV19